A single sample is the source of the 10 T cell receptor beta chains below, sequenced in a study of blood T cell repertoires in COVID-19. Measured with immunoSEQ multiplex PCR; TCRdb has only the in-frame clones, and not every one. The sample includes approximately 30,000 clones, about nine tenths seen only once; the top ten take roughly 1%. Sequencing used peripheral blood. Every receptor here comes from a man between 65 and 85 years old with active or convalescent COVID-19.

This rearrangement joins TRBV6-6 to TRBJ2-7; no clear D gene. Germline V gene lookup returns CDR1 MNHNY and CDR2 SVGAGI (reference sequence). The CDR3 spans 14 residues. V was clipped by 6 bases and J by 3 bases, with 15 bases between them. DNA for the CDR3: TGTGCCAGCAGAACCGGGTCGCTGGGCTACGAGCAGTACTTC. Translating it yields CASRTGSLGYEQYF.

The chain combines TRBV19 with TRBJ1-1, with D perhaps matching TRBD1 (5 bases). The CDR3 sequence is 13 residues long. Germline V CDR1 and CDR2: LNHDA, SQIVND (reference sequence). Trimming cost V 7 bases and J 1 base, with 10 bases left between them. The CDR3, as DNA: TGTGCCAGTAACCGACAGTCGAACACTGAAGCTTTCTTT. As protein: CASNRQSNTEAFF.

This chain joins TRBV11-2 and TRBJ2-6; 8 bases map to TRBD1. Germline values: CDR1 SGHAT, CDR2 FQNNGV. Trimming at V came to 5 bases and at J to 0 bases, leaving 9 bases not matched to a gene. CDR3 length: 18 residues. CDR3 sequence reads: CASSTRTGPLSGANVLTF. In DNA form, the CDR3 reads TGTGCCAGCAGCACCCGGACAGGGCCTCTCTCTGGGGCCAACGTCCTGACTTTC.

This sequence joins TRBV6-1 and TRBJ1-2; D is perhaps TRBD1 (6 bases). The CDR3 totals 13 residues. CDR1 and CDR2 (germline): MNHNS, SASEGT. The V end lost 3 bases, the J end lost 4 bases, and 9 bases lay between the germline ends. Here the CDR3 reads CASSEAGVYGYTF. The CDR3 nucleotides are TGTGCCAGCAGTGAGGCAGGGGTCTATGGCTACACCTTC.

This clone came up once. This chain connects TRBV4-1 to TRBJ2-7; 9 bases are a match to TRBD1. V shed 2 bases, J shed 0 bases, and the junction held 2 bases outside the gene matches. The CDR3 loop spans 15 amino acids. Germline V CDR1 and CDR2: MGHRA, YSYEKL. CDR3 nucleotide sequence: TGCGCCAGCAGCCAAACGACAGGGGGCTCCTACGAGCAGTACTTC. The encoded protein is CASSQTTGGSYEQYF.

The chain recombines TRBV28 with TRBJ1-2; weak D call: TRBD1 (6 bases). Looked up from germline, CDR1 is MDHEN and CDR2 is SYDVKM. Trimming left V 6 bases short and J 6 bases short, with 17 bases between. The CDR3 is 14 residues long. CDR3 sequence reads: CASSSPGQGHGYTF. The CDR3 DNA follows: TGTGCCAGCAGCTCCCCCGGGCAGGGGCATGGCTACACCTTC.

The genes are TRBV30 and TRBJ2-7, with 8 bases lining up with TRBD1. The CDR3 extends over 13 amino acids. In germline, CDR1 is GTSNPN, CDR2 SVGIG (reference sequence). The V segment lost 7 bases and the J segment 4 bases; nucleotides outside the gene matches: 9. CDR3: CAYQGARVYEQYF. DNA of the CDR3: TGTGCCTACCAGGGGGCGCGGGTTTACGAGCAGTACTTC.

The chain uses TRBV7-2 and TRBJ2-3; possible D gene TRBD1, 5 bases. This CDR3 contains 15 residues. Trimming pared 4 bases from V and 3 bases from J, leaving 14 bases between. Germline V gene data show CDR1 as SGHTA and CDR2 as FQGNSA. DNA for the CDR3: TGTGCCAGCAGCTCCCGCGGCAGGGAAACAGATACGCAGTATTTT. It encodes CASSSRGRETDTQYF.

This chain links TRBV9 with TRBJ2-1; no clear D. This CDR3 has 16 residues. The germline gives CDR1 SGDLS, CDR2 YYNGEE. The V end lost 0 bases, the J end lost 5 bases, and 15 bases lay between the germline ends. The CDR3 region has the DNA TGTGCCAGCAGCGTAGCCGGGTCCCGCCCCAACAATGAGCAGTTCTTC. It encodes CASSVAGSRPNNEQFF. Filled out from reference TRBV9 and TRBJ2-1, the complete variable domain reads DSGVTQTPKHLITATGQRVTLRCSPRSGDLSVYWYQQSLDQGLQFLIQYYNGEERAKGNILERFSAQQFPDLHSELNLSSLELGDSALYFCASSVAGSRPNNEQFFGPGTRLTVL.

V is TRBV5-1 and J is TRBJ2-2; 7 bases match TRBD1. J was trimmed by 2 bases and V by 1 base; bases with no gene match: 5. Per the germline V gene, CDR1 is SGHRS and CDR2 is YFSETQ. The CDR3 is made up of 16 amino acids. CDR3 protein: CASSLPGTANTGELFF. CDR3 in DNA: TGCGCCAGCAGCTTGCCCGGGACAGCCAACACCGGGGAGCTGTTTTTT.